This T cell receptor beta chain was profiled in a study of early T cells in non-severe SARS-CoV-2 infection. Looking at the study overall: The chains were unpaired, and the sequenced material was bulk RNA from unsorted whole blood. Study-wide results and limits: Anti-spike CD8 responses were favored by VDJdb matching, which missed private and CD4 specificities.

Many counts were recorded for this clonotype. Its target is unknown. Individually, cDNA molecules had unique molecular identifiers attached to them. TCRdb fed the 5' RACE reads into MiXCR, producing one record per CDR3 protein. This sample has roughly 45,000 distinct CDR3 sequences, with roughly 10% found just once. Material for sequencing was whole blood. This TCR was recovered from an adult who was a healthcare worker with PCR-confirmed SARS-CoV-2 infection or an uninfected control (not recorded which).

CDR3 coding DNA: TGTGCCAGCAGTACGAGACAGACAACTAATGAAAAACTGTTTTTT. Translated, it gives CASSTRQTTNEKLFF. V is TRBV28 and J is TRBJ1-4; possibly TRBD1 for D (5 bases). From germline, CDR1 is MDHEN and CDR2 SYDVKM. CDR3 length equals 15 residues. The germline V and J ends were trimmed by 5 bases and 0 bases, with 10 bases remaining between them.